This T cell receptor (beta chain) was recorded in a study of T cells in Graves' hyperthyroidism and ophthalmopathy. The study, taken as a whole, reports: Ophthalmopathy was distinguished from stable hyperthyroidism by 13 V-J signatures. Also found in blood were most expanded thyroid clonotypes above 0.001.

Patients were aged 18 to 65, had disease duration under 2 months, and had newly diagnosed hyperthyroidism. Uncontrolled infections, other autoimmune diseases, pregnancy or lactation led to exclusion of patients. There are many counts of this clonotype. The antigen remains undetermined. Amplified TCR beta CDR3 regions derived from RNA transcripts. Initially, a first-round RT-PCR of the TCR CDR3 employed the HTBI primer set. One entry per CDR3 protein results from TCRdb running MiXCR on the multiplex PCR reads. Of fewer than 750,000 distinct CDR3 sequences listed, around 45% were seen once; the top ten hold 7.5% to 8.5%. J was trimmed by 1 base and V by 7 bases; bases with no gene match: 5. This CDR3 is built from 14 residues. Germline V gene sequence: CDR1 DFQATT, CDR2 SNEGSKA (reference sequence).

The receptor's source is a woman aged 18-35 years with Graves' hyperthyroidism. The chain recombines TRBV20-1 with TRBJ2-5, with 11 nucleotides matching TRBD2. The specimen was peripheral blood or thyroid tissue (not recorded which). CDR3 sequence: CSGGTSGTQETQYF. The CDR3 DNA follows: TGCAGTGGCGGGACTAGCGGCACCCAAGAGACCCAGTACTTC.